This T cell receptor (beta chain) was captured in a study of radiation and T cells in renal cell carcinoma. This clone was seen only a few times. Its cognate antigen is unknown. Germline lookup yields CDR1 SNHLY and CDR2 FYNNEI. The CDR3 extends over 15 amino acids. V was clipped by 4 bases and J by 2 bases, with 15 bases between them. The time point denotes: blood 4 weeks post-SBRT, at nephrectomy. Treatment meaning: 15 Gy SBRT to primary tumor, nephrectomy 4 weeks later. Nephrectomy followed 15 Gy stereotactic body radiation by 4 weeks. After SBRT, blood was collected at 2 and 4 weeks, plus baseline. Clear cell pathology was present in this patient's renal cell carcinoma. Profiling relied on immunoSEQ multiplex PCR, and the TCRdb table lists in-frame clones only, not all of them. The repertoire includes around 170,000 clones, 88% of them detected once, and roughly 12% sits in the top ten. Broader study findings: Top tumor clonotypes rose in blood 2 weeks post-radiation, then contracted.

Sequencing used blood, obtained from a patient whose treatment included radiotherapy and nephrectomy. V is TRBV2 and J is TRBJ2-7; D call uncertain. This clonotype originated in a woman aged 50 to 60 with renal cell carcinoma. CDR3 nucleotides: TGTGCCAGCAGTGTATCGGCAGTGCCGACCTACGAGCAGTACTTC. It translates to CASSVSAVPTYEQYF.